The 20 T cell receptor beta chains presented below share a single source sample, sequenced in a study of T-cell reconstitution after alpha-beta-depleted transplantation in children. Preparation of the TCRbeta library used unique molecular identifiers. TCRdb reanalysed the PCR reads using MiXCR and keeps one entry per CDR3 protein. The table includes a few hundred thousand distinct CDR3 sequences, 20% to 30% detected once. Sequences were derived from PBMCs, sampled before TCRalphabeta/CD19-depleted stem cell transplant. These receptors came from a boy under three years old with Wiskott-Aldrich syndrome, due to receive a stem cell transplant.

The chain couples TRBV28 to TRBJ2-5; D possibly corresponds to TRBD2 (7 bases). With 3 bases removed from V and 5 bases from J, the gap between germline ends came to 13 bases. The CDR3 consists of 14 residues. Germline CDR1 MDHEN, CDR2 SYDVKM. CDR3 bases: TGTGCCAGCAGTTTTCGCGGGGGCGGGGAGACCCAGTACTTC. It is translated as CASSFRGGGETQYF.

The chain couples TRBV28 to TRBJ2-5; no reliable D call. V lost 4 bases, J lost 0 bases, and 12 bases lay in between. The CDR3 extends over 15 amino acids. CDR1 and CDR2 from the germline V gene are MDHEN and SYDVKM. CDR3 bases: TGTGCCAGCAGTTCGGCCTCCGTGTACCAAGAGACCCAGTACTTC. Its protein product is CASSSASVYQETQYF.

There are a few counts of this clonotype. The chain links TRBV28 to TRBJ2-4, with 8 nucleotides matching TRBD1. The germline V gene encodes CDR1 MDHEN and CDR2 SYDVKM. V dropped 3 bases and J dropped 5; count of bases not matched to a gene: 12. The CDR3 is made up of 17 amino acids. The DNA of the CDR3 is TGTGCCAGCAGTTTTTACTCAAGGGACAGGTTGGAAAACATTCAGTACTTC. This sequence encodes CASSFYSRDRLENIQYF.

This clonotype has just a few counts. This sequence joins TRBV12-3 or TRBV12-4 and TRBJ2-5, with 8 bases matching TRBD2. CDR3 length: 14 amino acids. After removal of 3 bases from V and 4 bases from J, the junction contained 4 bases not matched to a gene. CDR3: CASSFTGGPETQYF. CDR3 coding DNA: TGTGCCAGCAGTTTTACGGGAGGGCCAGAGACCCAGTACTTC.

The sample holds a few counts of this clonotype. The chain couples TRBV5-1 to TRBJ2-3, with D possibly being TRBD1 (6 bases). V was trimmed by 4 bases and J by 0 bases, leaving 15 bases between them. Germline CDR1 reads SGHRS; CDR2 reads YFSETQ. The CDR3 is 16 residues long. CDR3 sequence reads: CASSRRTVPSTDTQYF. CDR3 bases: TGCGCCAGCAGCCGAAGGACAGTACCTAGCACAGATACGCAGTATTTT. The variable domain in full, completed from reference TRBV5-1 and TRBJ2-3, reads KAGVTQTPRYLIKTRGQQVTLSCSPISGHRSVSWYQQTPGQGLQFLFEYFSETQRNKGNFPGRFSGRQFSNSRSEMNVSTLELGDSALYLCASSRRTVPSTDTQYFGPGTRLTVL.

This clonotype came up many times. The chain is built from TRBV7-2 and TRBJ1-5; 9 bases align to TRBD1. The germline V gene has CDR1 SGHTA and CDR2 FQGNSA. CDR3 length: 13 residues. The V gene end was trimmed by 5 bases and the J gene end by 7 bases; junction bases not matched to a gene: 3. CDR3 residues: CASSRDRVQPQHF. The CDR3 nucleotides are TGTGCCAGCAGCCGGGACAGGGTACAGCCCCAGCATTTT.

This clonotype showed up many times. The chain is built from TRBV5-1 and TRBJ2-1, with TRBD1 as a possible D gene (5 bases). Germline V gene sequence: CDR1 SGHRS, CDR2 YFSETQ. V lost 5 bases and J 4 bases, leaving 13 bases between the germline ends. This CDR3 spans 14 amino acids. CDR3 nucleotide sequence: TGCGCCAGCAGTCCTGTGGGGCCGTACAATGAGCAGTTCTTC. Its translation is CASSPVGPYNEQFF.

DNA for the CDR3: TGTGCCAGCTCACCACGGACAGGGGGGAATCAGCCCCAGCATTTT. It encodes CASSPRTGGNQPQHF. V gene TRBV18 combines with J gene TRBJ1-5; 10 nucleotides line up with TRBD1. Looked up from germline, CDR1 is KGHSH and CDR2 is LQKENI. The CDR3 runs to 15 residues. J gave up 4 bases and V 1 base, and 1 base lay outside the gene matches.

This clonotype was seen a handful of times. The CDR3 protein is CAISESASGTYEQYF. CDR3 bases: TGTGCCATCAGTGAGTCGGCTAGCGGGACCTACGAGCAGTACTTC. The rearrangement joins TRBV10-3 to TRBJ2-7, with 9 nucleotides matching TRBD2. The germline gives CDR1 ENHRY, CDR2 SYGVKD. With 0 bases clipped from V and 2 bases from J, the junction kept 2 bases outside the gene matches. The length of the CDR3 is 15 residues.

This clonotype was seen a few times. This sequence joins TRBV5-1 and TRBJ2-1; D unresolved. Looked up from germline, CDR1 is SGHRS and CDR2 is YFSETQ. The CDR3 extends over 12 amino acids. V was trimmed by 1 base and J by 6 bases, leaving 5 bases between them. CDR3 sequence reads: CASSLRPNEQFF. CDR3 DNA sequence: TGCGCCAGCAGCTTGCGGCCCAATGAGCAGTTCTTC. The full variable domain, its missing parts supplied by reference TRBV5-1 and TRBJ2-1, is KAGVTQTPRYLIKTRGQQVTLSCSPISGHRSVSWYQQTPGQGLQFLFEYFSETQRNKGNFPGRFSGRQFSNSRSEMNVSTLELGDSALYLCASSLRPNEQFFGPGTRLTVL.

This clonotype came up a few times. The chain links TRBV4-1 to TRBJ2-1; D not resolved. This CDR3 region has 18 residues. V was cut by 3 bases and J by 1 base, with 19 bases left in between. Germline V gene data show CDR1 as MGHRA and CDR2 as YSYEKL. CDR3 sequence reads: CASSQKRVALISYNEQFF. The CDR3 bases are TGCGCCAGCAGCCAGAAACGCGTAGCTTTGATTTCCTACAATGAGCAGTTCTTC.

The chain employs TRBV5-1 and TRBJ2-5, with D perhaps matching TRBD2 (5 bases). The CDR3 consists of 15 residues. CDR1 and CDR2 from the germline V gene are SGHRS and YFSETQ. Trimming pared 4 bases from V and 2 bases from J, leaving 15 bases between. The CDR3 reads CASSRGARFQETQYF. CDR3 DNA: TGCGCCAGCAGCCGGGGAGCGCGGTTTCAAGAGACCCAGTACTTC.

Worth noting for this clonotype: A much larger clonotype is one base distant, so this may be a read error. CDR3 protein: CASSLEGSSYDQYF. The CDR3 nucleotides are TGCGCCAGCAGCTTGGAGGGGAGCTCCTACGACCAGTACTTC. This sequence joins TRBV5-1 and TRBJ2-7; D assignment may be TRBD1 or TRBD2 (5 bases each). The CDR3 runs 14 residues. Germline CDR1 reads SGHRS; CDR2 reads YFSETQ.

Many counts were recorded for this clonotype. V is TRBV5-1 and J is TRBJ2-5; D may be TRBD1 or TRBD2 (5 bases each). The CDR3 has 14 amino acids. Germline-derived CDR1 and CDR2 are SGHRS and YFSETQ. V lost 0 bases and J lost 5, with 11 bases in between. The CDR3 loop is CASSLGAGDETQYF. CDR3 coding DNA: TGCGCCAGCAGCTTGGGAGCCGGGGACGAGACCCAGTACTTC.

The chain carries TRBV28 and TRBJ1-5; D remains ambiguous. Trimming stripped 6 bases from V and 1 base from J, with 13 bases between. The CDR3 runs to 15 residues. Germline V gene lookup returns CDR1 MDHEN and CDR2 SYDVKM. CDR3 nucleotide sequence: TGTGCCAGCAGCCCCTTCCTGGGGAGCAATCAGCCCCAGCATTTT. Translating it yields CASSPFLGSNQPQHF.

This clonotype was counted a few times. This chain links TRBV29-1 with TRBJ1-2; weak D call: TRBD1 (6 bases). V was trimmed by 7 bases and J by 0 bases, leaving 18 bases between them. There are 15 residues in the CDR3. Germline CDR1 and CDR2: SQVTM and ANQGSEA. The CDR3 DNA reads TGCAGCGCCCTGGAAGGCAGGGGCGCTAACTATGGCTACACCTTC. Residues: CSALEGRGANYGYTF. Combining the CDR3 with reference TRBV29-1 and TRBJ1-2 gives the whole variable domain SAVISQKPSRDICQRGTSLTIQCQVDSQVTMMFWYRQQPGQSLTLIATANQGSEATYESGFVIDKFPISRPNLTFSTLTVSNMSPEDSSIYLCSALEGRGANYGYTFGSGTRLTVV.

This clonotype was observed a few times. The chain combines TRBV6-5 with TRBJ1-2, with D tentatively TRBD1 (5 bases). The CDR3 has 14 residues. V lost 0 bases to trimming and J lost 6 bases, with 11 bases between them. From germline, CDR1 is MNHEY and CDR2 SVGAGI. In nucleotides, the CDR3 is TGTGCCAGCAGTTACTCCCCGGGGCGGGATGGCTACACCTTC. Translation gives CASSYSPGRDGYTF.

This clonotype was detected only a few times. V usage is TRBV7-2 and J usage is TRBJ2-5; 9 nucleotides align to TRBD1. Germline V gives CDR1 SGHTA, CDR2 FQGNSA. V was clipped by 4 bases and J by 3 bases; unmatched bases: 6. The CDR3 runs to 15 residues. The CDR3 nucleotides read TGTGCCAGCAGCTGGAACCGGGACAGGGAAGAGACCCAGTACTTC. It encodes CASSWNRDREETQYF.

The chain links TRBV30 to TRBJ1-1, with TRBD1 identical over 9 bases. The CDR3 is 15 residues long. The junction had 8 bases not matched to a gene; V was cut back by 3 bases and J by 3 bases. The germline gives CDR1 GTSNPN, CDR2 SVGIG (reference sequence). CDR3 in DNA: TGTGCCTGGAGAAAATCGGACAGGGGTTACACTGAAGCTTTCTTT. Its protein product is CAWRKSDRGYTEAFF.

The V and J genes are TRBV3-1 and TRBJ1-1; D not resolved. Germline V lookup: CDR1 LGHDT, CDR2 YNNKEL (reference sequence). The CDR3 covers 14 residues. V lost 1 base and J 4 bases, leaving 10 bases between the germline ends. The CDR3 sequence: CASSQVRDSTEAFF. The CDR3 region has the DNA TGTGCCAGCAGCCAAGTTCGGGATTCCACTGAAGCTTTCTTT.